This TCR beta chain was recovered during a study of Graves' ophthalmopathy and Graves' hyperthyroidism (dated by TCRdb to about 2018). Regarding the research as a whole: Peripheral blood was collected before any treatment was given, at the time of initial diagnosis. The study used signatures of the TCR beta repertoire to tell Graves' ophthalmopathy apart from Graves' hyperthyroidism and to predict which patients would progress to ophthalmopathy. In total, 135 blood samples were TCR-sequenced: fewer than 50 ophthalmopathy, about 75 hyperthyroidism and some 17 hyperthyroidism-to-ophthalmopathy patients. To explore V-J signatures that separate ophthalmopathy from hyperthyroidism, a discovery set of approximately 100 patients was enrolled, consisting of about 45 with ophthalmopathy and roughly 59 with stable hyperthyroidism. An independent validation cohort was composed of approximately 19 hyperthyroidism patients and some 16 patients who later progressed from hyperthyroidism to ophthalmopathy. T-cell repertoires of thyroid tissue and blood were compared in more than five hyperthyroidism patients. Once sampling was done, hyperthyroidism patients were given methimazole at a starting dose of 30 mg daily, while ophthalmopathy patients were given high-dose intravenous methylprednisolone. The 100 or so discovery patients were randomly divided into training and test sets at a 7:3 ratio.

The full study reports these points: Most expanded thyroid clonotypes with a frequency above 0.001 also appeared in blood, which suggests that blood repertoires may reflect the immune response in the thyroid. In validation, the model predicted ophthalmopathy progression with more than 70% sensitivity and approximately 72% specificity; around twelve predicted patients were CT-confirmed with GO in a median of around 6 months. Ophthalmopathy was separated from stable hyperthyroidism by the 13-signature model with around 88% sensitivity and 81% to 84% specificity in cross-validation and with 80%/75% in the test set. No statistical method was used to predetermine the sample size, and group allocation was not hidden from the investigators.

V has 0 bases trimmed and J has 1 base trimmed; junction bases matching no gene number 9. There are 16 amino acids in the CDR3, from cysteine to phenylalanine inclusive. Of all the DNA, just the CDR3 is kept, 48 bases in frame from base 1. CDR1 and CDR2 were assigned from the germline V gene (reference sequence) as DFQATT and SNEGSKA. Stable hyperthyroidism was defined as no progression to ophthalmopathy within 18 months of follow-up. Patients with hyperthyroidism were aged 18 to 65 years, had been newly diagnosed, and had a disease duration of less than 2 months. Anyone with other autoimmune diseases, uncontrolled infections, pregnancy or lactation was excluded from the study. Clinical symptoms, serum thyroxine, TRAb, thyroid ultrasound and orbital computed tomography formed the basis of the diagnosis. Ficoll-Paque density gradient centrifugation was used to isolate PBMCs from approximately 10 ml of fresh peripheral blood. Trizol reagent was used to extract the total RNA, and its quality was then checked on an Agilent 2100 Bioanalyzer.

For repertoire sequencing, the TCR beta CDR3 regions were amplified from RNA transcripts. A first-round RT-PCR used HTBI primers with the Qiagen OneStep RT-PCR kit, followed by a second-round multiplex PCR, size selection and purification. Libraries were sequenced on an Illumina HiSeq2000 using paired-end 100 bp reads. As for the original processing: Reads were processed with SOAPnuke, discarding reads with adapters, uncalled bases, mean Phred below 15, or no exact constant-primer or identifier match. High-quality paired reads were merged with COPE v1.2.5. Each unique nucleotide sequence was defined as a clonotype, and clonotypes were aligned to IMGT TRB V, D and J references with MiTCR v1.1. The analysis was limited to V-J combinations with a frequency above 0.0001, which together covered approximately 99% of repertoires. For each V-J combination, a TCR clonal expansion and chaos score was defined as the ratio of F50 clonal expansion to chaos observed in the TCRdist matrix. Welch's t-statistics and random forest were used to reduce the features to 10 to 15 V-J combinations, which were then used as input to a naive Bayes classifier. The Morisita-Horn index was used to measure how similar the thyroid and blood repertoires were. The raw public reads went through TCRdb reprocessing: fastp at Q25, MiXCR clone calling, in-frame beta chains kept. Merged by CDR3 protein, the rows form single entries marked with the most common genes and DNA. What appears here as the V and J calls and clone size reflects TCRdb's work, not the paper's. This sample gives 600,000 to 650,000 distinct CDR3 sequences in total; approximately 21% of them show up just once. More than 5.5% of the sample lies in the top ten.

Many counts were recorded for this clonotype. The antigen it binds to is not known. No quality values exist for individual bases; no much larger clone is one base distant. Recombination joined TRBV20-1 with TRBJ2-7; 7 bases in the junction line up with TRBD2. Sequencing used peripheral blood. The clonotype originates from a woman aged 18-30 years with stable Graves' hyperthyroidism. Some clones in this sample may be carry-over from other donors' samples. Donor details come from another sample of the same person, matched by shared clones. The nucleotide sequence reads as follows: TGCAGTGCTAGAGATCGGATAGCGGGCAAGTCCTACGAGCAGTACTTC. Its protein reads: CSARDRIAGKSYEQYF.